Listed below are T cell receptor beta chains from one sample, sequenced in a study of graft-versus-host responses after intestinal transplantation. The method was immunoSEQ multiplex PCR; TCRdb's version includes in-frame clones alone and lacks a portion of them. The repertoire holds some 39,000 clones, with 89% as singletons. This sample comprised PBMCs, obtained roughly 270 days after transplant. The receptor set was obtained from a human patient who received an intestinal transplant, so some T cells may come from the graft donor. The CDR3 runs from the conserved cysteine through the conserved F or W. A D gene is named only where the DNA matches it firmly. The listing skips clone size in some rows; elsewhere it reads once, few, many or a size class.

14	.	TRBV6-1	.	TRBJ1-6	TGTGCCAGCAGCGAAGGTTTTCTTAATTCACCCCTCCACTTT	CASSEGFLNSPLHF
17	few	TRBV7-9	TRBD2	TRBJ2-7	TGTGCCAGCAGCTTAGCGCCAGGAAGCGGGGGAACCTACGAGCAGTACTTC	CASSLAPGSGGTYEQYF
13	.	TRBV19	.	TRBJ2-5	TGTGCCAGTAGTATAGATACAGGGGAGACCCAGTACTTC	CASSIDTGETQYF
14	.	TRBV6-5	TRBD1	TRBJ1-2	TGTGCCAGCAGTTATCCGGACAGGGACTATGGCTACACCTTC	CASSYPDRDYGYTF
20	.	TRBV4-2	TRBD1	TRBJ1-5	TGTGCCAGCAGCCAAGTGGCTAGCAGGACAGGGGTTTACAGCAATCAGCCCCAGCATTTT	CASSQVASRTGVYSNQPQHF
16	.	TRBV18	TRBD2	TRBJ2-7	TGTGCCAGCTCACCATCTGGGCTGGGAGGGTTCTACGAGCAGTACTTC	CASSPSGLGGFYEQYF
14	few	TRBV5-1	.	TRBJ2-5	TGCGCCAGCAGCACCGGACAGAGTCGCGAGACCCAGTACTTC	CASSTGQSRETQYF
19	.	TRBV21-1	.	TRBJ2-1	TGTGCCAGCAGAAGGGGGTGGGGGACAGGGTGGAAATCCTACAATGAGCAGTTCTTC	CASRRGWGTGWKSYNEQFF
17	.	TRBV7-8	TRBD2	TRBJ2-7	TGTGCCAGCAGCTTAGCGGTGAGCGGGGGGACTAATTACGAGCAGTACTTC	CASSLAVSGGTNYEQYF
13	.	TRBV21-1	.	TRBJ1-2	TGTGCCAGCAGCAAAGCGCGTATCTATGGCTACACCTTC	CASSKARIYGYTF
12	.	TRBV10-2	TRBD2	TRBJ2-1	TGCGCCAGTACTAGCGGACTCAATGAGCAGTTCTTC	CASTSGLNEQFF
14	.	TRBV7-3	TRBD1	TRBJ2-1	TGTGCCAGCAGCTTAGTGGGACAGGACAATGAGCAGTTCTTC	CASSLVGQDNEQFF
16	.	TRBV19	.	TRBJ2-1	TGTGCCAGTAGCCTAGTAACTACCAGCTCCTACGATGAGCAGTTCTTC	CASSLVTTSSYDEQFF
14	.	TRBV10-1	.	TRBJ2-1	TGCGCCAGCTCTGCCCAACAGCACTCAAATGAGCAGTTCTTC	CASSAQQHSNEQFF
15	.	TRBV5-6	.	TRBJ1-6	TGTGCCAGCAGCTCAACTAACAGGGACGGGGGACCCCTCCACTTT	CASSSTNRDGGPLHF
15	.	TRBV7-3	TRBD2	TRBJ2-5	TGTGCCAGCAGCCTAAACCCAAGCGGGGTTGGGACCCAGTACTTC	CASSLNPSGVGTQYF
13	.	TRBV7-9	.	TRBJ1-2	TGTGCCAGCAGCATACAAAACGCCTATGGCTACACCTTC	CASSIQNAYGYTF
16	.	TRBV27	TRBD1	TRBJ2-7	TGTGCCAGCAGTTTATGGGGACCCAGGGGGATCTACGAGCAGTACTTC	CASSLWGPRGIYEQYF
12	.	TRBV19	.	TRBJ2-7	TGTGCCAGTAGTTCTAGCGCCTACGAGCAGTACTTC	CASSSSAYEQYF
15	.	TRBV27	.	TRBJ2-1	TGTGCCAGCTCTTTTTCCTACAATTTCTACAATGAGCAGTTCTTC	CASSFSYNFYNEQFF